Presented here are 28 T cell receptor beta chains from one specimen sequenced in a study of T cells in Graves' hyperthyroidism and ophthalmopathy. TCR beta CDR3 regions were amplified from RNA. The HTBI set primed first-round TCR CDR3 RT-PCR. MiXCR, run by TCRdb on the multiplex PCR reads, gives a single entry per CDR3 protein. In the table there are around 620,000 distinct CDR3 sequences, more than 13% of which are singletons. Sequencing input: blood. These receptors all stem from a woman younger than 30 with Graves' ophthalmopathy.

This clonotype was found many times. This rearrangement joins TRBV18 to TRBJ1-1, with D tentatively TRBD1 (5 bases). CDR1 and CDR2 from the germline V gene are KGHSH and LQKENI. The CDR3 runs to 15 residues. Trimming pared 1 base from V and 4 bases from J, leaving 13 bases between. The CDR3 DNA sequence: TGTGCCAGCTCACCACGCGGGACGTGGGGCACTGAAGCTTTCTTT. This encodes CASSPRGTWGTEAFF.

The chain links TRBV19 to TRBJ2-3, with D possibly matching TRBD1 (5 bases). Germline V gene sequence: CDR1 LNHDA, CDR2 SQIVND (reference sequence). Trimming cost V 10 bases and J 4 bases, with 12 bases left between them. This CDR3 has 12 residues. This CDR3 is CATQGRPDTQYF. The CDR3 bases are TGTGCCACCCAGGGAAGACCAGATACGCAGTATTTT.

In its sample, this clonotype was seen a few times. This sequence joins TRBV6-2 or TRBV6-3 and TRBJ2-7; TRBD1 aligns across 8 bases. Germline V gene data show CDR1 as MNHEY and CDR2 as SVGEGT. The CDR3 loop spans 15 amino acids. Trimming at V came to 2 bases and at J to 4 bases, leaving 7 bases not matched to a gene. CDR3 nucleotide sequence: TGTGCCAGCAGTTACAATCTGGACAGGGATTACGAGCAGTACTTC. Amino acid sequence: CASSYNLDRDYEQYF.

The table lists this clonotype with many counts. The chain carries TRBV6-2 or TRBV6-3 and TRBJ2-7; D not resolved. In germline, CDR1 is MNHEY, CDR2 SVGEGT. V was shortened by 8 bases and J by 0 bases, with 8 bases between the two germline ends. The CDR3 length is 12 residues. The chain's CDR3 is CASGWSSYEQYF. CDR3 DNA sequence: TGTGCCAGCGGGTGGAGCTCCTACGAGCAGTACTTC.

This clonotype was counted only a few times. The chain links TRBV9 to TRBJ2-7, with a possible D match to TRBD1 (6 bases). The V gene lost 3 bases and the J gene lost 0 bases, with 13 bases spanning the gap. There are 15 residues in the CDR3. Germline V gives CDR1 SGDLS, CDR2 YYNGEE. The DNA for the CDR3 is TGTGCCAGCAGCGAGTCGACAGGCCCCTCCTACGAGCAGTACTTC. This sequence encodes CASSESTGPSYEQYF.

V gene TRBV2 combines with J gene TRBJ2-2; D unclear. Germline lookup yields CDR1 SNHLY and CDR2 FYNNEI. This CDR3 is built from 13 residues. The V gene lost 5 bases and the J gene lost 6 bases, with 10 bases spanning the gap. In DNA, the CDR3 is TGTGCCAGCAGTCCCTCAAGGCCCGGGGAGCTGTTTTTT. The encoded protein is CASSPSRPGELFF.

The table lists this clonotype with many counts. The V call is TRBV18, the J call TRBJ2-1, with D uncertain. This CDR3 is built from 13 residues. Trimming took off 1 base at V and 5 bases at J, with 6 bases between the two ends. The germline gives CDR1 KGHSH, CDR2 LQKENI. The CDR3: CASSPRFDNEQFF. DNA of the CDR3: TGTGCCAGCTCACCACGATTCGACAATGAGCAGTTCTTC.

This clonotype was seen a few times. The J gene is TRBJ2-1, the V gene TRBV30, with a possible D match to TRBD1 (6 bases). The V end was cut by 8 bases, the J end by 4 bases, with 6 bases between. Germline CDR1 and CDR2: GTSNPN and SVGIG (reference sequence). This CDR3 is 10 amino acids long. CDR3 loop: CAQGYNEQFF. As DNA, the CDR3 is TGTGCCCAGGGGTACAATGAGCAGTTCTTC. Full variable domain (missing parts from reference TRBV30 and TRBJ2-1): SQTIHQWPATLVQPVGSPLSLECTVEGTSNPNLYWYRQAAGRGLQLLFYSVGIGQISSEVPQNLSASRPQDRQFILSSKKLLLSDSGFYLCAQGYNEQFFGPGTRLTVL.

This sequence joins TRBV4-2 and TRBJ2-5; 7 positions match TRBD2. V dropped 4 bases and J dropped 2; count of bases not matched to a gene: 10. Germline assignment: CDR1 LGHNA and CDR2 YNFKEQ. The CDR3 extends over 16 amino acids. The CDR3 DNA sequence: TGTGCCAGCAGCCGACTTGGGGCGGGAGTTCAAGAGACCCAGTACTTC. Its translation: CASSRLGAGVQETQYF.

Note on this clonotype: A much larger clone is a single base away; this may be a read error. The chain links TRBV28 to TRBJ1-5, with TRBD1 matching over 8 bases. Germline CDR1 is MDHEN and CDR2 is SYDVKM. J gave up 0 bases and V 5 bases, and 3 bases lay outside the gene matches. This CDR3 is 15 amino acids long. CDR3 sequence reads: CASSDGQGSNQPQHF. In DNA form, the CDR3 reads TGTGCCAGCAGTGACGGACAGGGTAGCAATCAGCCCCAGCATTTT.

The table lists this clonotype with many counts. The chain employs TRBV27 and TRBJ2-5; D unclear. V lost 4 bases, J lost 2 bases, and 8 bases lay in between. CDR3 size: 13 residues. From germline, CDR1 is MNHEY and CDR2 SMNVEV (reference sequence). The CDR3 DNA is TGTGCCAGCAGTTGGCAGGCACAAGAGACCCAGTACTTC. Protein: CASSWQAQETQYF.

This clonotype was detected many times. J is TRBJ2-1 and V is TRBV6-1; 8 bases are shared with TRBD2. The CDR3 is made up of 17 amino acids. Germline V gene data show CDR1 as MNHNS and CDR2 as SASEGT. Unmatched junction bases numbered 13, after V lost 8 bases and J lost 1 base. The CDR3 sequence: CASAGPQAGVSYNEQFF. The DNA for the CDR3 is TGTGCCAGCGCCGGCCCCCAAGCGGGAGTTTCCTACAATGAGCAGTTCTTC.

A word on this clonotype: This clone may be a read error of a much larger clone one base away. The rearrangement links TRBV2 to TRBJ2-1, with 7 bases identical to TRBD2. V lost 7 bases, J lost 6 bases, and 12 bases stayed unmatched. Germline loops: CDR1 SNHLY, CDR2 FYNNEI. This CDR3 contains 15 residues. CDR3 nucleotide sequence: TGTGCCAGCAATCCCCAGCTAGCGGATACCAATGAGCAGTTCTTC. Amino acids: CASNPQLADTNEQFF.

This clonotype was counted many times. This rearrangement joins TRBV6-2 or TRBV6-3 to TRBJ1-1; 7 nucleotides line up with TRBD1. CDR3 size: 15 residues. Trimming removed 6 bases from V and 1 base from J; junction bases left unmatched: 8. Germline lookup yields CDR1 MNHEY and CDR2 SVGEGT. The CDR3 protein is CASSSHGTANTEAFF. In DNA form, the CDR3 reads TGTGCCAGCAGCTCCCACGGGACAGCGAACACTGAAGCTTTCTTT.

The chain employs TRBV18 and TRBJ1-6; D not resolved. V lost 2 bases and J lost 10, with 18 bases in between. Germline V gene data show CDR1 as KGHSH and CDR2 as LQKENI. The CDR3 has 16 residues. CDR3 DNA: TGTGCCAGCTCACCATACCGAACCCAGGATTTCTCACCCCTCCACTTT. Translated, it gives CASSPYRTQDFSPLHF.

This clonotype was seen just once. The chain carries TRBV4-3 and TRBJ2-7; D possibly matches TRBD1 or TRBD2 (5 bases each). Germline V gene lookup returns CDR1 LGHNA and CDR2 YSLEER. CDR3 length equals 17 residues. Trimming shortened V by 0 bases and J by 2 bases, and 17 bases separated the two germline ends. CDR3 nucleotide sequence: TGCGCCAGCAGCCAAGAGAGGGCAGGGCACCCGACCTACGAGCAGTACTTC. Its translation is CASSQERAGHPTYEQYF.

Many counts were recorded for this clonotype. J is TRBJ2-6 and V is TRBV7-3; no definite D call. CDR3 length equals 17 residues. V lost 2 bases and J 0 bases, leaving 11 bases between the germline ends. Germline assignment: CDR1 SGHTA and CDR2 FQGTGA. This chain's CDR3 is CASSLVGSFSGANVLTF. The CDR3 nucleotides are TGTGCCAGCAGCTTAGTTGGCAGTTTCTCTGGGGCCAACGTCCTGACTTTC.

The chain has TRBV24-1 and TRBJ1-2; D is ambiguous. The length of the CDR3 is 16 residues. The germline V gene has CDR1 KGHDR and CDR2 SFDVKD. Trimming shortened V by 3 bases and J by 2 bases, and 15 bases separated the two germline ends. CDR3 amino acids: CATSDPTDGSNYGYTF. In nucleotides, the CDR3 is TGTGCCACCAGTGATCCTACGGACGGCTCGAACTATGGCTACACCTTC.

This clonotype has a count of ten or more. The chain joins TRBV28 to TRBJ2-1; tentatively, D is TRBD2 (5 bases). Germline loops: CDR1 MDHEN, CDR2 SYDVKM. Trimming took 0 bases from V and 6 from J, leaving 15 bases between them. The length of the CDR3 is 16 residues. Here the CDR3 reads CASSLWGGRPLNEQFF. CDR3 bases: TGTGCCAGCAGTTTATGGGGTGGGAGACCCCTCAATGAGCAGTTCTTC.

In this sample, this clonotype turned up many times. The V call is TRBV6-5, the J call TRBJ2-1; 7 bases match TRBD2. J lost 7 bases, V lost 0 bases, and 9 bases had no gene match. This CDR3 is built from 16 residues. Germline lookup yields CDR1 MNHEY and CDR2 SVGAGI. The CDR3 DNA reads TGTGCCAGCAGTTACTCGAGGGCGGGAGCTAAGAATGAGCAGTTCTTC. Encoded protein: CASSYSRAGAKNEQFF.

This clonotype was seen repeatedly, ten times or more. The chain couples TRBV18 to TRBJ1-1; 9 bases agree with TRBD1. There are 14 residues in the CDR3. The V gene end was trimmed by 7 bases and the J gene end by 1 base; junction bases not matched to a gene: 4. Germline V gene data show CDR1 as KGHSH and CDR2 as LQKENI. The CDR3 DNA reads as TGTGCCAGCTTATCGGGACAGGGGAACACTGAAGCTTTCTTT. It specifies CASLSGQGNTEAFF.

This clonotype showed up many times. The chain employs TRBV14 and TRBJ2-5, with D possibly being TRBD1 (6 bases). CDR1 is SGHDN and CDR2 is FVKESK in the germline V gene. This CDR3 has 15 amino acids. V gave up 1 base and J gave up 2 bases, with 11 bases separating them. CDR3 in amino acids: CASSQGGLGQETQYF. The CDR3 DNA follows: TGTGCCAGCAGCCAAGGGGGGCTAGGTCAAGAGACCCAGTACTTC.

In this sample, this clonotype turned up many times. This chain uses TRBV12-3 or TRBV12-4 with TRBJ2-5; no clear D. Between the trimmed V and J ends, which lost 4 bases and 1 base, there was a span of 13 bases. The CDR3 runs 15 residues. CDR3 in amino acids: CASSSTAIPQETQYF. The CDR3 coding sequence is TGTGCCAGCAGTTCTACAGCGATACCCCAAGAGACCCAGTACTTC.

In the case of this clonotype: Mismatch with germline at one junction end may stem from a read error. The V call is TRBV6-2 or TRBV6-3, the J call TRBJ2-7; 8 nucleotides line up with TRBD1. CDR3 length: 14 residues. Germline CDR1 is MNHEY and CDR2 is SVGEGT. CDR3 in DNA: TGTGCCGGCAGACTTAGACAGGGGCCCCACGAGCAGTACTTC. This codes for CAGRLRQGPHEQYF.

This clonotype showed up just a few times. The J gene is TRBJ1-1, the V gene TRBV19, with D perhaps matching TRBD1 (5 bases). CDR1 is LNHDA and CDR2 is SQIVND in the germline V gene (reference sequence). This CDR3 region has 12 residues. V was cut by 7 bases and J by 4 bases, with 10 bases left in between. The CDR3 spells CASNPGGTEAFF. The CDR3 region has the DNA TGTGCCAGTAACCCGGGGGGCACTGAAGCTTTCTTT.

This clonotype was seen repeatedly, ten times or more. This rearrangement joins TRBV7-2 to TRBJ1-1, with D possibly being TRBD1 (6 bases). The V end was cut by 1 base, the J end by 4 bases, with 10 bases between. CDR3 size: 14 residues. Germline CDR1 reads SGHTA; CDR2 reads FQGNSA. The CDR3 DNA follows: TGTGCCAGCAGCTTAGTAACAGGGCGCACTGAAGCTTTCTTT. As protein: CASSLVTGRTEAFF.

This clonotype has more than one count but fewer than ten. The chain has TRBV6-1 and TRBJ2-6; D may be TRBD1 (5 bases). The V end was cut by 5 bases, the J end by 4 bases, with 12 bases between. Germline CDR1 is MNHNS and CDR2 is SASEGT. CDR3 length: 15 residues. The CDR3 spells CASSRGLGGANVLTF. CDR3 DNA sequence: TGTGCCAGCAGTAGGGGCCTGGGAGGGGCCAACGTCCTGACTTTC.

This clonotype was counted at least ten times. The CDR3 region is CASSFGNTGELFF. In DNA, the CDR3 is TGTGCCAGCAGTTTCGGGAACACCGGGGAGCTGTTTTTT. The chain couples TRBV27 to TRBJ2-2; D is ambiguous. Germline CDR1 MNHEY, CDR2 SMNVEV (reference sequence). Trimming left V 3 bases short and J 1 base short, with 3 bases between. The CDR3 is made up of 13 amino acids.